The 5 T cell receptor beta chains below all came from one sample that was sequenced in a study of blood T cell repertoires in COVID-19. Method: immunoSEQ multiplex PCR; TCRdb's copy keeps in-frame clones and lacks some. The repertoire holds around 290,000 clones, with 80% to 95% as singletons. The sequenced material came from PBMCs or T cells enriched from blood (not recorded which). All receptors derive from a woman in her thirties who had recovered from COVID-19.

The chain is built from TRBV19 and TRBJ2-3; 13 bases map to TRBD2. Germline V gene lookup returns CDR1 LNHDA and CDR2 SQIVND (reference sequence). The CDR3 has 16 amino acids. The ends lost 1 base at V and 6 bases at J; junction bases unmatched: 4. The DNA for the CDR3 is TGTGCCAGTAGTATAGGGACTAGCGGGGGAGGGGATACGCAGTATTTT. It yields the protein CASSIGTSGGGDTQYF.

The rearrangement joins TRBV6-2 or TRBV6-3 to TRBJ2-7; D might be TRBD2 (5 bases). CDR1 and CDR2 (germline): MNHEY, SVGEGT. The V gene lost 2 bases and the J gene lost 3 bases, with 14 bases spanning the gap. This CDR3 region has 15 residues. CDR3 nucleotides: TGTGCCAGCAGTTACGCGCGCGGGCTCGTCTACGAGCAGTACTTC. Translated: CASSYARGLVYEQYF.

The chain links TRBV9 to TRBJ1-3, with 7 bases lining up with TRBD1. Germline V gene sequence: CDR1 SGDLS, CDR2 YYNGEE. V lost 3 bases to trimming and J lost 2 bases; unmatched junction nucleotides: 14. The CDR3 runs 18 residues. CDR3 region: CASSETGQPTRAGNTIYF. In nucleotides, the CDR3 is TGTGCCAGCAGCGAGACGGGACAGCCGACACGAGCTGGAAACACCATATATTTT.

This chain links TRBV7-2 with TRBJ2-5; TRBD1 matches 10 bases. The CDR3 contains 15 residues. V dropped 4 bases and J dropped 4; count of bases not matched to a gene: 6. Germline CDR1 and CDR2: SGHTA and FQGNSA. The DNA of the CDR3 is TGTGCCAGCAGCTGGGACAGGGGATCTGGAGAGACCCAGTACTTC. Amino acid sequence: CASSWDRGSGETQYF.

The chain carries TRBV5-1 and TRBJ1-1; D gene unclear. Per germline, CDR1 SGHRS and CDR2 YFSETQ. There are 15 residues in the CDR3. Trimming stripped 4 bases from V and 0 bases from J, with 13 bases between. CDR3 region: CASSPLNSVNTEAFF. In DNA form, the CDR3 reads TGCGCCAGCAGCCCGCTCAATTCGGTGAACACTGAAGCTTTCTTT.